What follows are 20 T cell receptor beta chains derived from one specimen sequenced in a study of tumor-infiltrating lymphocytes in primary liver carcinoma. The input was around 0.5 ug total RNA; TCR beta cDNA was made from it with a constant-region primer. Sequencing libraries for TCR beta derived from three nested multiplex PCR rounds that used slightly modified ARM-PCR. With TRBV1-TRBV30 forward primers and a C-beta reverse primer, the first two PCR rounds were run for around 10 cycles each. Using its own MiXCR run on the multiplex PCR reads, TCRdb lists one record per CDR3 protein. The table lists some 120,000 distinct CDR3 sequences, 55% to 75% of them singletons. Co-extracting RNA and DNA was done with roughly 17-32 mg of unsorted bulk tissue as input. The source material was liver tumor tissue from sampling region 1. Subset defined: tumor region T1, superior pole. The receptors originated from a woman in her fifties or sixties with primary liver carcinoma and hepatitis B virus infection.

This clonotype came up many times. CDR3 DNA sequence: TGTGCCAGCAGTGAAGTGTTGGTGGGAGGGGACCCTTCGTACTTC. Translation gives CASSEVLVGGDPSYF. The chain links TRBV6-1 to TRBJ2-7; the match to TRBD2 covers 7 bases. The CDR3 extends over 15 amino acids. J lost 12 bases, V lost 1 base, and 15 bases had no gene match. CDR1 is MNHNS, CDR2 SASEGT, per germline.

This clonotype was seen a single time. A much larger clone differs from this one at a single base, so this may be a read error. The chain links TRBV4-1 to TRBJ2-1; the match to TRBD2 covers 9 bases. The V gene's germline CDR1 is MGHRA and CDR2 YSYEKL. This CDR3 is 16 amino acids long. The CDR3 bases are TGCGCCAGCAGCCAGGGCCTAGCGGGGTTCTACAATGAGCAGTTGTTC. Translating gives CASSQGLAGFYNEQLF.

This clonotype was seen at least ten times. The chain joins TRBV12-3 or TRBV12-4 to TRBJ1-3, with 8 bases lining up with TRBD1. The V and J ends lost 6 bases and 2 bases, in that order; junction bases with no gene match: 12. The CDR3 covers 17 residues. In nucleotides, the CDR3 is TGTGCCAGCAGACGTACACCCGGGACAGGAACTGGAAACACCATATATTTT. It codes for CASRRTPGTGTGNTIYF.

The genes are TRBV24-1 and TRBJ1-2; possibly TRBD1 for D (5 bases). Looked up from germline, CDR1 is KGHDR and CDR2 is SFDVKD. The CDR3 spans 12 residues. V was trimmed by 12 bases and J by 9 bases, leaving 19 bases between them. CDR3: CAPDSGAHCYTF. The CDR3 DNA reads TGTGCCCCCGACTCCGGGGCCCATTGCTACACCTTC.

The J gene is TRBJ2-2, the V gene TRBV13; 7 positions agree with TRBD1. The CDR3 loop spans 13 amino acids. V shed 4 bases and J 5 bases; nucleotides not matched to a gene: 1. The germline gives CDR1 PRHDT, CDR2 FYEKMQ (reference sequence). Written as DNA, the CDR3 is TGTGCCAGCAGCTCGACAGGGACCGGGGAGCTGTTTTTT. Its protein is CASSSTGTGELFF.

This clonotype showed up just a few times. The CDR3 loop is CASSRTPSGERTSSYNEQFF. The CDR3 DNA reads as TGTGCCAGCAGTAGGACCCCATCGGGGGAGCGGACGAGCTCCTACAATGAGCAGTTCTTC. V and J are TRBV28 and TRBJ2-1, with D tentatively TRBD2 (6 bases). This CDR3 has 20 amino acids. Germline values: CDR1 MDHEN, CDR2 SYDVKM. Trimming pared 5 bases from V and 0 bases from J, leaving 26 bases between. Using reference TRBV28 and TRBJ2-1 for the parts outside the CDR3, the full variable domain is DVKVTQSSRYLVKRTGEKVFLECVQDMDHENMFWYRQDPGLGLRLIYFSYDVKMKEKGDIPEGYSVSREKKERFSLILESASTNQTSMYLCASSRTPSGERTSSYNEQFFGPGTRLTVL.

The V gene is TRBV5-1, the J gene TRBJ2-7, with a tentative D call TRBD1 (6 bases). The V gene's germline CDR1 is SGHRS and CDR2 YFSETQ. CDR3 length equals 15 residues. V lost 0 bases and J lost 4, with 14 bases in between. The CDR3 DNA reads as TGCGCCAGCAGCTTGGGTAACGTACAGGGTTACGAGCAGTACTTC. Protein: CASSLGNVQGYEQYF.

The chain recombines TRBV12-3 or TRBV12-4 with TRBJ2-2, with a weak D call TRBD1 (5 bases). The CDR3 consists of 15 residues. Trimming removed 3 bases from V and 5 bases from J, with 13 bases in between. CDR3 protein: CASSFWGCNTGELFF. CDR3 coding DNA: TGTGCCAGCAGTTTCTGGGGCTGTAATACCGGGGAGCTGTTTTTT.

A remark on this clonotype: An end of the junction does not agree with germline; a read error may underlie this. The chain combines TRBV29-1 with TRBJ2-7; the match to TRBD2 covers 7 bases. Germline assignment: CDR1 SQVTM and CDR2 ANQGSEA. The CDR3 spans 15 residues. The CDR3 DNA follows: TGCAACGTTGAAGATTTGGCTAGCGGACTTTACGAGCAGTACTTC. Its translation: CNVEDLASGLYEQYF.

This clonotype was detected many times. This chain uses TRBV4-1 with TRBJ2-3, with TRBD2 identical over 11 bases. V lost 2 bases, J lost 0 bases, and 16 bases stayed unmatched. Germline V CDR1 and CDR2: MGHRA, YSYEKL. The CDR3 has 21 amino acids. The CDR3 nucleotides read TGCGCCAGCAGCCAATCAAGCTATTTTGGGGCTAGCGGGGGGAGCACAGATACGCAGTATTTT. Translating gives CASSQSSYFGASGGSTDTQYF.

Note on this clonotype: A much larger clone sits a single nucleotide away, making a read error possible. The gene calls are TRBV12-3 or TRBV12-4 and TRBJ1-2; D is undetermined. The length of the CDR3 is 11 residues. The V gene lost 7 bases and the J gene lost 9 bases, with 12 bases spanning the gap. Here the CDR3 DNA reads TGTGCCAGCACTAAGGGTTATAGCTACACCTTC. Translated, it gives CASTKGYSYTF.

As regards this clonotype: Since no conserved phenylalanine or tryptophan closes the CDR3, a read error is the likely cause. V usage is TRBV4-1 and J usage is TRBJ2-7; possible D gene TRBD2, 7 bases. The CDR3 totals 15 residues. In germline, CDR1 is MGHRA, CDR2 YSYEKL. V was cut by 1 base and J by 4 bases, with 14 bases left in between. The CDR3 coding sequence is TGCGCCAGCAGCCAAGGGGGGGGGCCACAATACGAGCAGTACTCC. Residues: CASSQGGGPQYEQYS.

With respect to this clonotype: This sequence may be a read error, since a much larger clone differs from it by one base. The CDR3 sequence is CASSYGGDYVYTF. CDR3 coding DNA: TGTGCCAGCAGTTACGGGGGGGACTATGTCTACACCTTC. This rearrangement joins TRBV6-5 to TRBJ1-2; a weak D match, TRBD1 (5 bases). In germline, CDR1 is MNHEY, CDR2 SVGAGI. CDR3 length: 13 amino acids.

Worth noting for this clonotype: A much larger clone is a single base away; this may be a read error. V and J are TRBV6-5 and TRBJ1-2; possibly TRBD1 for D (5 bases). The length of the CDR3 is 12 residues. V dropped 6 bases and J dropped 8 bases, with 13 bases sitting between them. Germline CDR1 reads MNHEY; CDR2 reads SVGAGI. Here the CDR3 DNA reads TGTGCCAGCAGCGATTATAAGGGGGGCTACACCTTC. Translating it yields CASSDYKGGYTF.

The chain is built from TRBV20-1 and TRBJ2-7; D remains unclear. The CDR3 extends over 10 amino acids. V dropped 6 bases and J dropped 5 bases, with 8 bases sitting between them. Germline V gene lookup returns CDR1 DFQATT and CDR2 SNEGSKA (reference sequence). This CDR3 is CSAHLHEQYF. CDR3 bases: TGCAGTGCCCACCTCCACGAGCAGTACTTC.

Turning to this clonotype: A read error is likely, as this CDR3 ends without the conserved phenylalanine or tryptophan. The V gene is TRBV11-2, the J gene TRBJ2-1, with 12 bases that match TRBD1. Trimming cost V 3 bases and J 13 bases; bases outside gene matches: 16. The germline V gene has CDR1 SGHAT and CDR2 FQNNGV. The CDR3 is made up of 17 amino acids. As DNA, the CDR3 is TGTGCCAGCAGCTTCTCCGGCCCGGGACAGGGGGCCGGTGAACAGTTCTAC. Its translation is CASSFSGPGQGAGEQFY.

The V gene is TRBV5-4, the J gene TRBJ2-2; the D gene is possibly TRBD1 (6 bases). The ends were cut back, 4 bases at V and 8 bases at J, with 21 bases in the middle. The germline V gene has CDR1 SGHNT and CDR2 YYREEE (reference sequence). The CDR3 spans 16 residues. The CDR3 DNA follows: TGTGCCAGCAGCCTACCTGGGAAAGGGGGAATGGGGGAGCTGTTTTTT. Translated, it gives CASSLPGKGGMGELFF.

Regarding this clonotype: Possible read error: a much larger clone is one base away. The rearrangement links TRBV6-2 or TRBV6-3 to TRBJ2-1; no clear D. The CDR3 length is 14 residues. Germline CDR1 MNHEY, CDR2 SVGEGT. This CDR3 reads CAGSYEGNYNEQFF. The CDR3 coding sequence is TGTGCCGGCAGTTACGAAGGTAATTACAATGAGCAGTTCTTC.

The gene calls are TRBV11-2 and TRBJ2-7, with D possibly TRBD2 on 5 matching bases. The germline gives CDR1 SGHAT, CDR2 FQNNGV. This CDR3 contains 14 residues. Trimming pared 7 bases from V and 0 bases from J, leaving 13 bases between. The CDR3 sequence is CASTQEVSSYEQYF. CDR3 DNA: TGTGCCAGCACTCAGGAGGTGAGCTCCTACGAGCAGTACTTC.

In regard to this clonotype: The junction does not match germline at one end; this may be a read error. V usage is TRBV6-5 and J usage is TRBJ2-2, with 11 bases fitting TRBD2. Germline assignment: CDR1 MNHEY and CDR2 SVGAGI. There are 18 residues in the CDR3. CDR3 protein: CASSYSIVAGGPAGEPFF. CDR3 coding DNA: TGTGCCAGCAGTTACTCGATAGTAGCGGGAGGGCCGGCCGGGGAGCCGTTTTTT.